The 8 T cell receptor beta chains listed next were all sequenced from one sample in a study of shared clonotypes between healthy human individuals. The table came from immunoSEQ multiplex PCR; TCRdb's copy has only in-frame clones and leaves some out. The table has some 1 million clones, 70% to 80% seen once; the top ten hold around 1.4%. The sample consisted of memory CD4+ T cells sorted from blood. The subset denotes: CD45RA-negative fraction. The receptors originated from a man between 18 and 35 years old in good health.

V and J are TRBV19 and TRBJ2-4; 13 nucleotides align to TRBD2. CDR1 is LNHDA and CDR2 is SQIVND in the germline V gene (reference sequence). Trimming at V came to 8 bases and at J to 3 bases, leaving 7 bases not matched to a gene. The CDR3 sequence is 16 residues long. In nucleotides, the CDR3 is TGTGCCAGTTCGGGACTAGCGGGGACCCGCAAAAACATTCAGTACTTC. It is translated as CASSGLAGTRKNIQYF.

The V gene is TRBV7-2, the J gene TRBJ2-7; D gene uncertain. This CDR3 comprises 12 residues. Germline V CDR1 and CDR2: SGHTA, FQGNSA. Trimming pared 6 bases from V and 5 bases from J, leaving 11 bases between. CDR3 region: CASRDPMHEQYF. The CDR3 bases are TGTGCCAGCAGGGACCCCATGCACGAGCAGTACTTC.

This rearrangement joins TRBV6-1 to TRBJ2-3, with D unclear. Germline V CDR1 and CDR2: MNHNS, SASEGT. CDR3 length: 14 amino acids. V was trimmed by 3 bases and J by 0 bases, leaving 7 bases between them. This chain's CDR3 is CASSEGLSTDTQYF. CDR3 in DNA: TGTGCCAGCAGTGAGGGCCTTAGCACAGATACGCAGTATTTT.

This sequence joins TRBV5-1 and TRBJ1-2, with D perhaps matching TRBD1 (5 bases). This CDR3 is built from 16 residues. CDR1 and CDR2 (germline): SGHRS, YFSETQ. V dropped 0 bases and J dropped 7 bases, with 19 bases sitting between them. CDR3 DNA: TGCGCCAGCAGCTTGGGGATGGCGTCCCGCGGGGCTGGCTACACCTTC. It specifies CASSLGMASRGAGYTF.

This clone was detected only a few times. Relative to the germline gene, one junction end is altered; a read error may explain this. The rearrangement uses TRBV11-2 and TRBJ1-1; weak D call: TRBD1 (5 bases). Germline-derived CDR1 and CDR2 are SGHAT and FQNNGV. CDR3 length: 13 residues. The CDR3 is CASSVERGHEAFF. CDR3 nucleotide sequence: TGTGCCAGCAGCGTAGAACGGGGCCATGAAGCTTTCTTT.

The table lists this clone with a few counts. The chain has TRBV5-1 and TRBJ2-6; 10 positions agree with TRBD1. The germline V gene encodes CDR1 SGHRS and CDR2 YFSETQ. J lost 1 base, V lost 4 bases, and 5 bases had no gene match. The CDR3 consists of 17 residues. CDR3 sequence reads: CASSAGQGTSGANVLTF. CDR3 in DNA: TGCGCCAGCAGCGCGGGACAGGGGACTTCTGGGGCCAACGTCCTGACTTTC.

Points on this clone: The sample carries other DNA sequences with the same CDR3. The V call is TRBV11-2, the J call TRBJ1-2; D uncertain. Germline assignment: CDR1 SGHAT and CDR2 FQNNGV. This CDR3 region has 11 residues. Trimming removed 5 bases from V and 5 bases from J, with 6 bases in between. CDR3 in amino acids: CASSPGYGYTF. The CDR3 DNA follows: TGTGCCAGCAGCCCAGGTTATGGCTACACCTTC. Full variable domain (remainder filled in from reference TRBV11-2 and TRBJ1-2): EAGVAQSPRYKIIEKRQSVAFWCNPISGHATLYWYQQILGQGPKLLIQFQNNGVVDDSQLPKDRFSAERLKGVDSTLKIQPAKLEDSAVYLCASSPGYGYTFGSGTRLTVV.

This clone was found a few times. CDR3 sequence: CAWRKQGKQEAFF. The CDR3 nucleotides are TGTGCCTGGAGGAAACAGGGGAAACAAGAAGCTTTCTTT. The V and J genes are TRBV30 and TRBJ1-1, with 7 bases identical to TRBD1. CDR3 length: 13 residues. CDR1 and CDR2 (germline): GTSNPN, SVGIG (reference sequence). Losses at the gene ends were 3 bases for V and 8 bases for J; bases not matched to a gene: 9.